A selection of T cell receptor beta chains follows, all from one sample in a study of human CD4 T cells and Enterobacteriaceae. Profiled with immunoSEQ multiplex PCR; TCRdb holds only in-frame clones, not every one. The sample yields 25,000 to 30,000 clones, 70% to 85% seen once. The material sequenced was memory CD4+ T cells from blood. The source is a human donor in good health. Both conserved end residues are part of each CDR3. Fields, in order: V gene, J gene, clone size, D gene, CDR3 DNA, CDR3 protein. D genes are given only for firm matches. Size is stated for part of the rows, as once, few or many counts, or as a class when the clone is expanded.

v_call: TRBV6-4
j_call: TRBJ2-1
clone_size: -
d_call: TRBD2
cdr3_nt: TGTGCCAGCTCCTCGAGGGGCCTAGCGGGGCACAATGAGCAGTTCTTC
cdr3_aa: CASSSRGLAGHNEQFF

v_call: TRBV9
j_call: TRBJ1-4
clone_size: -
d_call: TRBD1
cdr3_nt: TGTGCCAGCAGCCGGGACAGCCAAATCGTAGGGAATGAAAAACTGTTTTTT
cdr3_aa: CASSRDSQIVGNEKLFF

v_call: TRBV29-1
j_call: TRBJ1-2
clone_size: -
d_call: -
cdr3_nt: TGCAGCGTTGAGGGGGACGGAAGTAACTATGGCTACACCTTC
cdr3_aa: CSVEGDGSNYGYTF

v_call: TRBV18
j_call: TRBJ1-2
clone_size: once
d_call: -
cdr3_nt: TGTGCCAGCTCACCAGTGGACGGACCCAGAAGCTTC
cdr3_aa: CASSPVDGPRSF

v_call: TRBV7-2
j_call: TRBJ2-5
clone_size: -
d_call: -
cdr3_nt: TGTGCCAGCAGGTCGGGAGTAGGAGAAGAGACCCAGTACTTC
cdr3_aa: CASRSGVGEETQYF

v_call: TRBV2
j_call: TRBJ2-1
clone_size: -
d_call: TRBD2
cdr3_nt: TGTGCCAGCAGAACAACTAGCGGGACCTGGGGTGAGCAGTTCTTC
cdr3_aa: CASRTTSGTWGEQFF

v_call: TRBV5-1
j_call: TRBJ2-5
clone_size: -
d_call: -
cdr3_nt: TGCGCCAGCTCCTCCCGGGGTGAGACCCAGTACTTC
cdr3_aa: CASSSRGETQYF

v_call: TRBV5-1
j_call: TRBJ2-7
clone_size: -
d_call: TRBD2
cdr3_nt: TGCGCCAGCAGCCGATTCCCGGGACTAGCGGGGCTAAGCTCCTACGAGCAGTACTTC
cdr3_aa: CASSRFPGLAGLSSYEQYF

v_call: TRBV6-6
j_call: TRBJ1-2
clone_size: -
d_call: -
cdr3_nt: TGTGCCAGCAGCTCACAAAACAGGGATGGCTACACCTTC
cdr3_aa: CASSSQNRDGYTF

v_call: TRBV29-1
j_call: TRBJ2-5
clone_size: -
d_call: -
cdr3_nt: TGCAGCGTTGAGGAGCTTGGGGGAGAGACCCAGTACTTC
cdr3_aa: CSVEELGGETQYF

v_call: TRBV6-1
j_call: TRBJ1-2
clone_size: -
d_call: -
cdr3_nt: TGTGCCAGCAGTGAGACAAGTAACTATGGCTACACCTTC
cdr3_aa: CASSETSNYGYTF

v_call: TRBV5-1
j_call: TRBJ2-1
clone_size: -
d_call: TRBD1
cdr3_nt: TGCGCCAGCACCCCCGGACAGGGACCTAGCAATGAGCAGTTCTTC
cdr3_aa: CASTPGQGPSNEQFF

v_call: TRBV19
j_call: TRBJ1-1
clone_size: -
d_call: -
cdr3_nt: TGTGCCAGTACTATCGCGGTCCTGAACACTGAAGCTTTCTTT
cdr3_aa: CASTIAVLNTEAFF

v_call: TRBV10-3
j_call: TRBJ1-1
clone_size: -
d_call: TRBD1
cdr3_nt: TGTGCCATCAAGGAGGACAGGGCGACCCTAAACACTGAAGCTTTCTTT
cdr3_aa: CAIKEDRATLNTEAFF

v_call: TRBV10-3
j_call: TRBJ2-5
clone_size: -
d_call: TRBD2
cdr3_nt: TGTGCCATCAAACGGCGGGAGACCGAGACCCAGTACTTC
cdr3_aa: CAIKRRETETQYF

v_call: TRBV5-4
j_call: TRBJ1-3
clone_size: -
d_call: TRBD1
cdr3_nt: TGTGCCAGCAGCCCGGACGACAGGGTCGGAAACACCATATATTTT
cdr3_aa: CASSPDDRVGNTIYF

v_call: TRBV15
j_call: TRBJ1-4
clone_size: -
d_call: -
cdr3_nt: TGTGCCACCAGCAGTCTGAGGGGAGGTCATGAAAAACTGTTTTTT
cdr3_aa: CATSSLRGGHEKLFF

v_call: TRBV11-1
j_call: TRBJ2-1
clone_size: -
d_call: TRBD2
cdr3_nt: TGTGCCAGCAGCCCACTAGCGTCGAGTTGGAATGAGCAGTTCTTC
cdr3_aa: CASSPLASSWNEQFF

v_call: TRBV14
j_call: TRBJ2-1
clone_size: -
d_call: TRBD2
cdr3_nt: TGTGCCACAAGCGGGAGCTCCTACAATGAGCAGTTCTTC
cdr3_aa: CATSGSSYNEQFF

v_call: TRBV28
j_call: TRBJ1-5
clone_size: -
d_call: -
cdr3_nt: TGTGCCAGCAGCCAATCGCTACAGGGTAGGCCCCAGCATTTT
cdr3_aa: CASSQSLQGRPQHF

v_call: TRBV27
j_call: TRBJ1-2
clone_size: once
d_call: -
cdr3_nt: TGTGCCAGCAGTCCAAGGACAGCCGTATATGGCTACACCTTC
cdr3_aa: CASSPRTAVYGYTF

v_call: TRBV19
j_call: TRBJ1-1
clone_size: -
d_call: -
cdr3_nt: TGTGCCAGTAGTACAGGGGCCGGGGTAGAAGCTTTCTTT
cdr3_aa: CASSTGAGVEAFF

v_call: TRBV20-1
j_call: TRBJ2-1
clone_size: -
d_call: -
cdr3_nt: TGCAGTGCCGGAGCGACCGAGCAGTTCTTC
cdr3_aa: CSAGATEQFF

v_call: TRBV6-6
j_call: TRBJ1-2
clone_size: -
d_call: TRBD1
cdr3_nt: TGTGCCAGCAGGCCGACAGGGAGCGCTGGTGGCTACACCTTC
cdr3_aa: CASRPTGSAGGYTF

v_call: TRBV11-2
j_call: TRBJ2-5
clone_size: medium-sized
d_call: TRBD2
cdr3_nt: TGTGCCAGCAGCCCCAACCAGGGACTAGCGGGAGGGCCCCGGGAGACCCAGTACTTC
cdr3_aa: CASSPNQGLAGGPRETQYF

v_call: TRBV6-1
j_call: TRBJ1-1
clone_size: -
d_call: -
cdr3_nt: TGTGCCAGCCCGTTCAGGGATGAAGCTTTCTTT
cdr3_aa: CASPFRDEAFF

v_call: TRBV5-5
j_call: TRBJ1-4
clone_size: few
d_call: -
cdr3_nt: TGTGCCAGCAGCCGAGCCCTAAGCTCTGAAAAACTGTTTTTT
cdr3_aa: CASSRALSSEKLFF

v_call: TRBV6-1
j_call: TRBJ2-5
clone_size: -
d_call: -
cdr3_nt: TGTGCCAGCAGTGAACCCGGTGAAGAGACCCAGTACTTC
cdr3_aa: CASSEPGEETQYF

v_call: TRBV6-5
j_call: TRBJ1-1
clone_size: -
d_call: TRBD1
cdr3_nt: TGTGCCAGCAGTACTACAGGGGGCCGGGGCACTGAAGCTTTCTTT
cdr3_aa: CASSTTGGRGTEAFF

v_call: TRBV5-5
j_call: TRBJ2-5
clone_size: -
d_call: TRBD2
cdr3_nt: TGTGCCAGCAGCCCCCTTTCGGGAGGAAAAGAGACCCAGTACTTC
cdr3_aa: CASSPLSGGKETQYF

v_call: TRBV29-1
j_call: TRBJ2-3
clone_size: -
d_call: TRBD2
cdr3_nt: TGCAGTACCAGCAAAGCGGGAGGGGGCACAGATACGCAGTATTTT
cdr3_aa: CSTSKAGGGTDTQYF

v_call: TRBV19
j_call: TRBJ1-4
clone_size: -
d_call: -
cdr3_nt: TGTGCCAGTAACCCTTCCCGGACAGAGGAGGAAAAACTGTTTTTT
cdr3_aa: CASNPSRTEEEKLFF

v_call: TRBV28
j_call: TRBJ1-1
clone_size: -
d_call: -
cdr3_nt: TGTGCCAGCAGTTCCCCTCGGACAGTAAGAAACACTGAAGCTTTCTTT
cdr3_aa: CASSSPRTVRNTEAFF

v_call: TRBV7-3
j_call: TRBJ2-2
clone_size: -
d_call: TRBD1
cdr3_nt: TGTGCCAGCAGCTTTGGGACAGGCGTAACCGGGGAGCTGTTTTTT
cdr3_aa: CASSFGTGVTGELFF

v_call: TRBV2
j_call: TRBJ2-3
clone_size: once
d_call: -
cdr3_nt: TGTGCCAGCAGCGTAAGGGGGGAGGGAGATACGCAGTATTTT
cdr3_aa: CASSVRGEGDTQYF

v_call: TRBV14
j_call: TRBJ2-7
clone_size: -
d_call: -
cdr3_nt: TGTGCCAGCAGCTTTGGTGAGGGCTACGAGCAGTACTTC
cdr3_aa: CASSFGEGYEQYF

v_call: TRBV6-6
j_call: TRBJ2-2
clone_size: -
d_call: -
cdr3_nt: TGTGCCAGCAGTTACGGGGGGCGCCTGGAGCTGTTTTTT
cdr3_aa: CASSYGGRLELFF

v_call: TRBV28
j_call: TRBJ1-1
clone_size: -
d_call: TRBD1
cdr3_nt: TGTGCCAGCAGCCCCGGACAGGGGTACACTGAAGCTTTCTTT
cdr3_aa: CASSPGQGYTEAFF

v_call: TRBV4-1
j_call: TRBJ1-2
clone_size: few
d_call: -
cdr3_nt: TGCGCCAGCAGCCAAGTTGTCACCCGGGAGAGTGGCTACACCTTC
cdr3_aa: CASSQVVTRESGYTF

v_call: TRBV11-2
j_call: TRBJ1-6
clone_size: once
d_call: -
cdr3_nt: TGTGCCAGCAGGCTCCCCGGACGGAATAATTCACCCCTCCACTTT
cdr3_aa: CASRLPGRNNSPLHF

v_call: TRBV28
j_call: TRBJ1-1
clone_size: -
d_call: TRBD1
cdr3_nt: TGTGCCATCGGGACAGGAACTAACACTGAAGCTTTCTTT
cdr3_aa: CAIGTGTNTEAFF